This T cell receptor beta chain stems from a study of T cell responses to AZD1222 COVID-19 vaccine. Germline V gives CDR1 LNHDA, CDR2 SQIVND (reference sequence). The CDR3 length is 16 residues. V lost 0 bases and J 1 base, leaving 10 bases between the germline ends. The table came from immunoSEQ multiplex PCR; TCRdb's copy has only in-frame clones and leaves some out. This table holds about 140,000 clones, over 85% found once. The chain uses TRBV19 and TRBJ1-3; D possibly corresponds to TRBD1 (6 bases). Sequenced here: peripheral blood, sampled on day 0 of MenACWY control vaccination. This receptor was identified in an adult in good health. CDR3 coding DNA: TGTGCCAGTAGTATAGACACAGGGAGATCTGGAAACACCATATATTTT. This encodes CASSIDTGRSGNTIYF.